This T cell receptor beta chain was profiled in a study of blood T cell repertoires in COVID-19. Study summary: In each case, the material was cDNA or gDNA derived from T cells, B-cell-depleted T cells, or PBMCs.

CDR1 MDHEN and CDR2 SYDVKM come from the germline V gene. After removal of 3 bases from V and 0 bases from J, the junction contained 15 bases not matched to a gene. This CDR3 spans 19 amino acids. Original analysis: Estimates of nucleated cell counts were drawn from the amplification of reference gene primers. The repertoire was sequenced with immunoSEQ multiplex PCR; TCRdb's copy has only in-frame clones and lacks some. The D gene and trimming were derived from the DNA, and the V and J assignments and clone size from that table. Of roughly 200,000 clones in the sample, 70% to 90% were seen once. The sample consisted of peripheral blood. V gene TRBV28 combines with J gene TRBJ2-7; the match to TRBD2 covers 9 bases. The sequence was collected from a human donor with active or convalescent COVID-19. The donor label of this sample is uncertain. The CDR3 DNA reads TGTGCCAGCAGTTTTCGCGTAAGTGCTAGCGGGGTTAGCTCCTACGAGCAGTACTTC. This codes for CASSFRVSASGVSSYEQYF.